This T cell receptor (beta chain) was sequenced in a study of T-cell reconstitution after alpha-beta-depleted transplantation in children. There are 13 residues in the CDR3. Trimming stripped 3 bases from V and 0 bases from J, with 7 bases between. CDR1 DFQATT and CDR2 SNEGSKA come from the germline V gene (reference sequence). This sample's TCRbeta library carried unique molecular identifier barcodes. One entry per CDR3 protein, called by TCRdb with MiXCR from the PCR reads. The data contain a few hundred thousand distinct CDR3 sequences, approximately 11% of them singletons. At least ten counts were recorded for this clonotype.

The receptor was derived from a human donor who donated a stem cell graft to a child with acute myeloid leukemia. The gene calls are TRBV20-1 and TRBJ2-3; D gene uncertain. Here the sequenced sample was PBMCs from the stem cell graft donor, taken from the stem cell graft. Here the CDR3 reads CSASPASTDTQYF. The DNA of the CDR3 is TGCAGTGCTAGTCCGGCCAGCACAGATACGCAGTATTTT.